This record covers a single T cell receptor (beta chain). Its antigen is not known. This entry comes from a study of blood T cells in healthy people across ages. General observations from the study: Age advanced and TCR beta diversity per million T cells fell, roughly linearly. Nothing was known about donor CMV status, and this possibly confounded expanded clonotype changes.

Combining a sample-barcoded 5' primer with a J-beta primer mix, a second PCR ran for roughly 7 to 12 cycles. Carrying 12 random nucleotides, a template-switch adaptor labeled each individual cDNA molecule. TCRdb reprocessed the 5' RACE reads with MiXCR, giving one entry per CDR3 protein. The sample holds around 1,100,000 distinct CDR3 sequences, around two fifths seen once. Staff drew 9 to 10 milliliters of peripheral blood from each donor. The sample comprised blood. The sequence was obtained from a man aged 18 to 30 in good health.

The CDR3 DNA follows: TGTGCCAGCAGCCAACGGCCGGGACAGGGTGGGGGCTACACCTTC. Translating gives CASSQRPGQGGGYTF. V and J are TRBV14 and TRBJ1-2; TRBD1 matches 9 bases. Looked up from germline, CDR1 is SGHDN and CDR2 is FVKESK. V shed 2 bases, J shed 8 bases, and the junction held 9 bases outside the gene matches. The CDR3 is made up of 15 amino acids.